This T cell receptor (beta chain) was retrieved from a study of blood T cell repertoires in COVID-19. Sequencing used immunoSEQ multiplex PCR; TCRdb keeps in-frame clones, though not all of them. This sample has 380,000 or so clones; more than 70% occur once, and the top ten carry more than 0.95%. The TCR comes from a middle-aged man with acute or convalescent COVID-19. Sample: peripheral blood.

DNA for the CDR3: TGTGCCAGTAGTTCGCAGGCAGACTCCTACGAGCAGTACTTC. Its protein product is CASSSQADSYEQYF. The chain has TRBV19 and TRBJ2-7; the D is unclear. V gave up 5 bases and J gave up 0 bases, with 11 bases separating them. The germline CDR1 and CDR2 sequences are LNHDA and SQIVND (reference sequence). The CDR3 has 14 residues.